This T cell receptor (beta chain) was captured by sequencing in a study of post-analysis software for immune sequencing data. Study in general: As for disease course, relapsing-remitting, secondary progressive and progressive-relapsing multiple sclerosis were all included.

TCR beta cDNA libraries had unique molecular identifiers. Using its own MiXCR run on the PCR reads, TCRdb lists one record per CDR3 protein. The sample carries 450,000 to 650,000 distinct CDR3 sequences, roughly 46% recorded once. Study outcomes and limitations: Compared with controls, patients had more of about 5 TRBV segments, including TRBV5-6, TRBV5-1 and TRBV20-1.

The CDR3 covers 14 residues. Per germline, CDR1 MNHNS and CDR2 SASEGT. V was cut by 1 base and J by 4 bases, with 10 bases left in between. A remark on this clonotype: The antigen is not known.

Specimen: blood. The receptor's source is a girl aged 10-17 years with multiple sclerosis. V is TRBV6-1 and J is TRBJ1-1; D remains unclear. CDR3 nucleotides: TGTGCCAGCAGTGAAGGTGGGGTGGGCACTGAAGCTTTCTTT. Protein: CASSEGGVGTEAFF.